Listed below are T cell receptor beta chains from one sample, sequenced in a study of blood T cell repertoires in COVID-19. TCRdb's table, derived via immunoSEQ multiplex PCR, lists solely in-frame clones and lacks some. The data hold 540,000 or so clones, with 85% to 90% observed a single time. Sequencing was carried out using peripheral blood. The receptors stem from a woman in her forties or fifties with COVID-19, enrolled during active disease. The CDR3 runs from the conserved cysteine through the conserved F or W. A D gene is named only where the DNA matches it firmly. Rows may omit the clone size; those that give it use once, few, many or a size class.

TRBD1 | . | TRBJ1-2 | 14 | TRBV19 | TGTGCCAGTAGTTCGGGACAGGGGAACTATGGCTACACCTTC | CASSSGQGNYGYTF
. | . | TRBJ1-5 | 14 | TRBV19 | TGTGCCAGTAGTATAGATGCGGGGGTTCAGCCCCAGCATTTT | CASSIDAGVQPQHF
. | . | TRBJ1-1 | 14 | TRBV5-4 | TGTGCCAGCAGTTTCCGGGAGATGAACACTGAAGCTTTCTTT | CASSFREMNTEAFF
. | . | TRBJ2-7 | 13 | TRBV19 | TGTGCCAGCGCCAGCACGCCAGGTAGGGAGCAGTACTTC | CASASTPGREQYF
. | . | TRBJ1-2 | 15 | TRBV18 | TGTGCCAGCTCACCACCAGCGACGGATAACTATGGCTACACCTTC | CASSPPATDNYGYTF
TRBD1 | . | TRBJ2-7 | 14 | TRBV11-3 | TGTGCCAGCAGCTTGGGACAGGGGGCGAGGGAGCAGTACTTC | CASSLGQGAREQYF
TRBD2 | . | TRBJ2-1 | 17 | TRBV7-9 | TGTGCCAGCAGCTCCTATCTCACGCGGGGGGAAGGCAATGAGCAGTTCTTC | CASSSYLTRGEGNEQFF
TRBD1 | once | TRBJ2-1 | 15 | TRBV11-3 | TGTGCCAGCAGCCTCTCGGGACAGTCAGGGAATGAGCAGTTCTTC | CASSLSGQSGNEQFF
TRBD1 | . | TRBJ2-5 | 13 | TRBV30 | TGTGCCTGGAGTGAGGGACAGGGGGGAGCCCAGTACTTC | CAWSEGQGGAQYF
. | . | TRBJ2-7 | 13 | TRBV18 | TGTGCCAGCTCCCAATCTAGTTCCTACGAGCAGTACTTC | CASSQSSSYEQYF
. | . | TRBJ1-2 | 13 | TRBV7-6 | TGTGCCAGCAGCAGGACAGACGGCTATGGCTACACCTTC | CASSRTDGYGYTF
. | . | TRBJ1-1 | 14 | TRBV9 | TGTGCCAGCAGCCCAGGGGACCTAAACACTGAAGCTTTCTTT | CASSPGDLNTEAFF
TRBD1 | . | TRBJ2-1 | 16 | TRBV6-6 | TGTGCCAGCAGTTACCCACCGGGACAGGGGATCGATGAGCAGTTCTTC | CASSYPPGQGIDEQFF
. | . | TRBJ1-6 | 17 | TRBV5-1 | TGCGCCAGCAGCTTGGGTCGGGAACCCTCCTATAATTCACCCCTCCACTTT | CASSLGREPSYNSPLHF
TRBD2 | . | TRBJ2-3 | 16 | TRBV30 | TGTGCCTGGAGTGCAGGACTAGCGGGGTTCACAGATACGCAGTATTTT | CAWSAGLAGFTDTQYF
TRBD1 | once | TRBJ2-7 | 13 | TRBV2 | TGTGCCACGGACAGGGTTCCAACCTACGAGCAGTACTTC | CATDRVPTYEQYF
TRBD1 | few | TRBJ1-2 | 14 | TRBV5-1 | TGCGCCAGCAGCCCACGGACAGGGGTGGGTGGCTACACCTTC | CASSPRTGVGGYTF
. | . | TRBJ1-2 | 14 | TRBV28 | TGTGCCAGCAGTATCAGTGACAGGCCGGGCGGCTACACCTTC | CASSISDRPGGYTF
. | . | TRBJ1-4 | 18 | TRBV5-1 | TGCGCCAGCAGCTTGGTTCCAGGTGACCCGTCAACTAATGAAAAACTGTTTTTT | CASSLVPGDPSTNEKLFF
. | . | TRBJ2-7 | 14 | TRBV11-2 | TGTGCCAGCAGCCCTTGGACAGACCGCTACGAGCAGTACTTC | CASSPWTDRYEQYF
TRBD2 | . | TRBJ2-1 | 16 | TRBV5-1 | TGCGCCAGCAGCTTGTCGTTGGGACTAGAGGACAATGAGCAGTTCTTC | CASSLSLGLEDNEQFF
TRBD1 | . | TRBJ2-7 | 13 | TRBV5-1 | TGCGCCAGCAGCTGGACAGGGTCGGGCGAGCAGTACTTC | CASSWTGSGEQYF
. | . | TRBJ2-1 | 13 | TRBV7-2 | TGTGCCAGCAGCCGTGGTTACCCACGGGAGCAGTTCTTC | CASSRGYPREQFF
. | once | TRBJ1-4 | 14 | TRBV11-2 | TGTGCCAGCAGCCTGGGAGGAACTAATGAAAAACTGTTTTTT | CASSLGGTNEKLFF
TRBD2 | . | TRBJ2-1 | 15 | TRBV6-6 | TGTGCCAGCACCGACGTTAGCGGGGGTTACAATGAGCAGTTCTTC | CASTDVSGGYNEQFF
TRBD1 | once | TRBJ2-3 | 16 | TRBV3-1/TRBV3-2 | TGTGCCAGCAGCCCCTGGGCCGCCCAGGGGGCAGATACGCAGTATTTT | CASSPWAAQGADTQYF
. | . | TRBJ1-2 | 12 | TRBV28 | TGTGCCACCCGTGGGGGCGAGGATGGCTACACCTTC | CATRGGEDGYTF
TRBD2 | . | TRBJ2-3 | 15 | TRBV29-1 | TGCAGCGCCCGAGGGCTAGCGGGGCTCACAGATACGCAGTATTTT | CSARGLAGLTDTQYF
. | . | TRBJ2-7 | 15 | TRBV7-2 | TGTGCCAGCAGCTTAGGGATAGGGGAGGCCTACGAGCAGTACTTC | CASSLGIGEAYEQYF
. | . | TRBJ2-6 | 15 | TRBV18 | TGTGCCAGCTCTGCCGCGGGGTCTGGGGCCAACGTCCTGACTTTC | CASSAAGSGANVLTF
. | . | TRBJ2-3 | 11 | TRBV20-1 | TGCAGTGCCGTGCTGGGGTGGACTGGAACGTTT | CSAVLGWTGTF
TRBD2 | . | TRBJ2-5 | 15 | TRBV19 | TGTGCCAGTAGTTCAAACAGCGGGGGCCAAGAGACCCAGTACTTC | CASSSNSGGQETQYF
TRBD2 | . | TRBJ2-1 | 14 | TRBV28 | TGTGCCAGCATTGCGGGGGGCCCAAACAATGAGCAGTTCTTC | CASIAGGPNNEQFF
. | . | TRBJ1-2 | 13 | TRBV6-5 | TGTGCCAGCAGTTACGGGAGCCCCCTGGGCTACACCTTC | CASSYGSPLGYTF
. | . | TRBJ1-1 | 15 | TRBV5-1 | TGCGCCAGCAGCTTGGGGACAGCGGGGAGCACTGAAGCTTTCTTT | CASSLGTAGSTEAFF
. | . | TRBJ2-1 | 14 | TRBV18 | TGTGCCAGCTCACCCCGGGGTACTTACAATGAGCAGTTCTTC | CASSPRGTYNEQFF
. | few | TRBJ2-2 | 15 | TRBV6-1 | TGTGCCAGCAGTGATTCCGGGACAAGGACCGGGGAGCTGTTTTTT | CASSDSGTRTGELFF
. | . | TRBJ2-2 | 14 | TRBV6-5 | TGTGCCAGCAGCAGGGTACACAACACCGGGGAGCTGTTTTTT | CASSRVHNTGELFF
. | . | TRBJ2-7 | 15 | TRBV18 | TGTGCCAGCTCACCGCCGACAGGTGGATCTAACGAGCAGTACTTC | CASSPPTGGSNEQYF
TRBD2 | . | TRBJ2-7 | 17 | TRBV5-4 | TGTGCCAGCAGCTTGGGACTAGCGGGGGGCCCTACCTACGAGCAGTACTTC | CASSLGLAGGPTYEQYF
TRBD1 | once | TRBJ1-1 | 15 | TRBV6-5 | TGTGCCAGCAGACCTCAGGGGGGCACGAACACTGAAGCTTTCTTT | CASRPQGGTNTEAFF
TRBD1 | . | TRBJ1-1 | 13 | TRBV5-6 | TGTGCCAGCAGCTTGAGGGGGCTCACTGAAGCTTTCTTT | CASSLRGLTEAFF
. | . | TRBJ1-2 | 12 | TRBV12-3/TRBV12-4 | TGTGCCAGCAGTTTAAGAGGGTCTGGCTACACCTTC | CASSLRGSGYTF
. | . | TRBJ2-5 | 11 | TRBV29-1 | TGCAGCGTTGGGCCGGGAGAGACCCAGTACTTC | CSVGPGETQYF
. | . | TRBJ2-1 | 15 | TRBV7-3 | TGTGCCAGCAGCAAGAGGAGGCCCGAATACAATGAGCAGTTCTTC | CASSKRRPEYNEQFF
. | . | TRBJ1-1 | 13 | TRBV30 | TGTGCCTGGGGATGGGGGCAGAACACTGAAGCTTTCTTT | CAWGWGQNTEAFF
. | . | TRBJ1-2 | 14 | TRBV6-2/TRBV6-3 | TGTGCCAGCAGTTACGGGCAGGCGCTCTATGGCTACACCTTC | CASSYGQALYGYTF
. | . | TRBJ2-3 | 15 | TRBV5-1 | TGCGCCAGCAGCTTGGGGGGAGTGTATCTCGATACGCAGTATTTT | CASSLGGVYLDTQYF
. | . | TRBJ1-4 | 15 | TRBV5-1 | TGCGCCAGCAGCTTGTTGGAGGGCACTAATGAAAAACTGTTTTTT | CASSLLEGTNEKLFF
TRBD1 | . | TRBJ1-1 | 16 | TRBV7-9 | TGTGCCAGCAGCTTTGGCGACGGGACAGGGCCCGGTGAAGCTTTCTTT | CASSFGDGTGPGEAFF
. | . | TRBJ1-5 | 15 | TRBV3-1/TRBV3-2 | TGTGCCAGCAGCCAAGATACGAGAAGCAATCAGCCCCAGCATTTT | CASSQDTRSNQPQHF